A selection of T cell receptor beta chains follows, all from one sample in a study of blood T cells in healthy people across ages. Each CDR3 protein is one row after TCRdb ran MiXCR on the 5' RACE reads. The sample contains approximately 800,000 distinct CDR3 sequences, about 62% of which appear only once. Sequencing was done on a sample of blood. These receptors originate from a young man in good health. Both conserved end residues are part of each CDR3. D genes are given only for firm matches. Size values are once, few and many counts, or a class for expanded clones, and some rows have none.

few,TRBV4-3,.,TRBJ2-5,TGCGCCAGCAGCCAAGGACAGACGGAGACCCAGTACTTC,CASSQGQTETQYF
few,TRBV20-1,TRBD1,TRBJ1-2,TGCAGTGCCTCCGCTCCGGGGACAGGGTCGTCTGGCTACACCTTC,CSASAPGTGSSGYTF
.,TRBV7-2,.,TRBJ2-5,TGTGCCAGCAGCTTAGCGGCGGAGACCCAGTACTTC,CASSLAAETQYF
.,TRBV20-1,TRBD1,TRBJ2-1,TGCAGTGCCCCGCCCGGGACAGGGCTCGATGAGCAGTTCTTC,CSAPPGTGLDEQFF
.,TRBV15,.,TRBJ2-7,TGTGCCACCAGCAGAGAGGTAACGGCAGGCTCTTGGGAGCAGTACTTC,CATSREVTAGSWEQYF
once,TRBV6-1,TRBD1,TRBJ2-5,TGTGCCAGCAGTGCCCCGGGACAGGCGCAAGAGACCCAGTACTTC,CASSAPGQAQETQYF
.,TRBV20-1,.,TRBJ1-2,TGCAGTGCCTGGACGGATGCTAACTATGGCTACACCTTC,CSAWTDANYGYTF
.,TRBV11-2,.,TRBJ2-7,TGTGCCAGCAGCTTAGATAGGGCGGGACCCTACGAGCAGTACTTC,CASSLDRAGPYEQYF
.,TRBV20-1,.,TRBJ2-7,TGCAGTGCTAGAGGTAGAGTGACCTACGAGCAGTACTTC,CSARGRVTYEQYF
.,TRBV6-5,TRBD1,TRBJ1-1,TGTGCCAGCAGTGATAGGGACAGGGGGCCTGAAGCTTTCTTT,CASSDRDRGPEAFF
.,TRBV5-1,.,TRBJ1-4,TGCGCCAGCAGCGAGGGGAGTCCCGCACCCTATGAAAAACTGTTTTTT,CASSEGSPAPYEKLFF
.,TRBV4-1,.,TRBJ1-6,TGCGCCAGCAGCCAAGTTGTCTCACCCTCCGGGGGGGATTCACCCCTCCACTTT,CASSQVVSPSGGDSPLHF
few,TRBV2,.,TRBJ1-5,TGTGCCAGCAACCCTGCAGGATATAGCAATCAGCCCCAGCATTTT,CASNPAGYSNQPQHF
few,TRBV20-1,.,TRBJ2-7,TGCAGTGCTTACCGGGCCGAGGTCGAGAACGAGCAGTACTTC,CSAYRAEVENEQYF
few,TRBV20-1,TRBD1,TRBJ2-7,TGCAGTGCTCTTACGGCTGACAGGGCCGAATACGAGCAGTACTTC,CSALTADRAEYEQYF
few,TRBV24-1,.,TRBJ2-5,TGTGCCACCAAGGGAGATGAGGAGACCCAGTACTTC,CATKGDEETQYF
.,TRBV20-1,TRBD2,TRBJ2-7,TGCAGTGCTAGTTCGATTAGCGGGAGGGCCCACGAGCAGTACTTC,CSASSISGRAHEQYF
few,TRBV6-2/TRBV6-3,.,TRBJ2-7,TGTGCCAGCCGTGGTCTCGACACCTACGAGCAGTACTTC,CASRGLDTYEQYF
.,TRBV7-2,TRBD2,TRBJ2-1,TGTGCCAGCAGCTTAGGGGGTAGCGGGGGGAAGCAGTTCTTC,CASSLGGSGGKQFF
few,TRBV24-1,TRBD1,TRBJ2-7,TGTGCCACCAGTGATTCGGACAGGAAGCAGTACTTC,CATSDSDRKQYF
once,TRBV11-2,.,TRBJ2-5,TGTGCCAGCAGCTTAGCAGTCGCGACAGCACAAGAGACCCAGTACTTC,CASSLAVATAQETQYF
few,TRBV11-1,TRBD2,TRBJ2-7,TGTGCCAGCAGCTTAGACCGGGGGGACGAGCAGTACTTC,CASSLDRGDEQYF
few,TRBV6-2/TRBV6-3,TRBD1,TRBJ2-5,TGTGCCAGCAGCTCGACAGGGAACGAAGAGACCCAGTACTTC,CASSSTGNEETQYF
.,TRBV12-3/TRBV12-4,.,TRBJ1-2,TGTGCCAGCAGTTTAGTGGACCAGGGCAATGGCTACACCTTC,CASSLVDQGNGYTF
.,TRBV7-2,.,TRBJ2-3,TGTGCCAGCAGCTCTCAGAGCTCGGATACGCAGTATTTT,CASSSQSSDTQYF
.,TRBV6-1,.,TRBJ2-3,TGTGCCACTAAGTTAGGACTAATGATTAGGGATACGCAGTATTTT,CATKLGLMIRDTQYF
few,TRBV7-2,.,TRBJ2-5,TGTGCCAGCAGCTTAGCTTCGGACCAAGAGACCCAGTACTTC,CASSLASDQETQYF
.,TRBV5-1,.,TRBJ2-6,TGCGCCAGCAAGTTCGGGAAGGCTCCTGGGGCCAACGTCCTGACTTTC,CASKFGKAPGANVLTF
.,TRBV7-9,TRBD2,TRBJ2-1,TGTGCCAGCAGGACGCGGACTAGCGGTTACAATGAGCAGTTCTTC,CASRTRTSGYNEQFF
.,TRBV28,TRBD2,TRBJ2-1,TGTGCCAGCAGTCGAGGGACTAGCGGCAATTGGGAGCAGTTCTTC,CASSRGTSGNWEQFF
few,TRBV27,.,TRBJ1-2,TGTGCCAGCAGTTTAGGAGTTGGGCAGGGCTATGGCTACACCTTC,CASSLGVGQGYGYTF
few,TRBV6-6,.,TRBJ2-7,TGTGCCACAGAGGACAGCGGCTACGAGCAGTACTTC,CATEDSGYEQYF
.,TRBV6-5,.,TRBJ2-5,TGTGCCAGCAGTAGAACCCTGGGGATGGAGACCCAGTACTTC,CASSRTLGMETQYF
.,TRBV9,.,TRBJ2-7,TGTGCCAGCAGCGTAGCCTACTCGCCCTACGAGCAGTACTTC,CASSVAYSPYEQYF
.,TRBV6-5,.,TRBJ2-5,TGTGCCAGCAAAGGGACCATACAAGAGACCCAGTACTTC,CASKGTIQETQYF
few,TRBV7-9,.,TRBJ2-1,TGTGCCAGCAGCGACGAAAGGGTACTGGGCTTGCAGCAGTTCTTC,CASSDERVLGLQQFF
.,TRBV28,TRBD2,TRBJ2-7,TGTGCCAGCAGTCCGACTAGCGGGAGGCCGGAGCAGTACTTC,CASSPTSGRPEQYF
.,TRBV7-9,.,TRBJ1-2,TGTGCCAGCAGCTCACTACGACAGGAATCCGTAATCTATGGCTACACCTTC,CASSSLRQESVIYGYTF
.,TRBV20-1,.,TRBJ2-3,TGCAGTGCCCAGTCCCGGGAGACGTACACAGATACGCAGTATTTT,CSAQSRETYTDTQYF
.,TRBV7-7,.,TRBJ2-1,TGTGCTAGCAGCCATGGGACTTCATGTGAGCAGTTCTTC,CASSHGTSCEQFF
.,TRBV3-1,.,TRBJ2-5,TGTGCCAGCAGCCAAGATCTGAGGGGCCAAGAGACCCAGTACTTC,CASSQDLRGQETQYF
once,TRBV20-1,.,TRBJ1-5,TGCAGTGCGAAGCCAGGAGGCGGCAATCAGCCCCAGCATTTT,CSAKPGGGNQPQHF
.,TRBV28,.,TRBJ2-3,TGTGCCAGCAGTACACAGGGTTGGACGCAGTATTTT,CASSTQGWTQYF
once,TRBV3-1,.,TRBJ1-6,TGTGCCAGCAGCCAGACAATGGACAGCTACAATTCACCCCTCCACTTT,CASSQTMDSYNSPLHF
few,TRBV29-1,.,TRBJ2-7,TGCAGCGTTGAGCTAGTTATCGATGAGCAGTACTTC,CSVELVIDEQYF
.,TRBV5-1,TRBD2,TRBJ2-5,TGCGCCGGCAGCCCCTGGGGAGCGGGGGTGCAAGAGACCCAGTACTTC,CAGSPWGAGVQETQYF
.,TRBV5-6,.,TRBJ1-5,TGTGCCAGCAGCCTGACCGGTAGTGGCAATCAGCCCCAGCATTTT,CASSLTGSGNQPQHF
.,TRBV11-2,.,TRBJ2-6,TGTGCCAGCAGCTCAAACCCGCAGGCCGGGGCCAACGTCCTGACTTTC,CASSSNPQAGANVLTF
.,TRBV5-1,.,TRBJ2-3,TGCGCCAGCAGCTTGGAAGGCGGGGATACCTACAGCACAGATACGCAGTATTTT,CASSLEGGDTYSTDTQYF
.,TRBV6-5,TRBD1,TRBJ2-3,TGTGCCAGCAGTTACTTTCCGGGACAGGGAAGGACAGATACGCAGTATTTT,CASSYFPGQGRTDTQYF
.,TRBV20-1,.,TRBJ2-2,TGCAGTGCTCGGGCTAGCCTAAACACCGGGGAGCTGTTTTTT,CSARASLNTGELFF
.,TRBV25-1,TRBD1,TRBJ2-6,TGTGCCAGCGGTTCCGGACAGGAACACTCTGGGGCCAACGTCCTGACTTTC,CASGSGQEHSGANVLTF
.,TRBV7-2,.,TRBJ2-1,TGTGCCAGCAGCACAAGGGGAGGCTCCTACAATGAGCAGTTCTTC,CASSTRGGSYNEQFF
.,TRBV7-2,.,TRBJ2-7,TGTGCCAGCAGCTTAGCTAGGACGGGTGTCGGGTACGAGCAGTACTTC,CASSLARTGVGYEQYF
.,TRBV20-1,.,TRBJ2-5,TGCAGTGCTAGAGACAGGGGCCAGACCCAGTACTTC,CSARDRGQTQYF
.,TRBV28,.,TRBJ2-1,TGTGCCAGCAGTTTATATGGGTCGGGCGTAGATTCCTACAATGAGCAGTTCTTC,CASSLYGSGVDSYNEQFF
.,TRBV5-1,.,TRBJ2-7,TGCGCCAGCAGCTTGGGGCGTCTCTCCTACGAGCAGTACTTC,CASSLGRLSYEQYF
.,TRBV6-1,TRBD2,TRBJ2-4,TGTGCCAGCAGTGAGTCCTCGGGGGGAGGATACATTCAGTACTTC,CASSESSGGGYIQYF
once,TRBV7-2,.,TRBJ1-3,TGTGCCAGCAGCTTGCAGTCCCTGTTTGGAAACACCATATATTTT,CASSLQSLFGNTIYF